This TCR beta chain is drawn from a study of OX40 agonist ivuxolimab in advanced cancers. Overall study: People in dose escalation had one of these cancers: hepatocellular carcinoma, melanoma, renal cell or head and neck cancer.

The CDR3 has 17 residues. CDR1 is MDHEN, CDR2 SYDVKM, per germline. Between the trimmed V and J ends, which lost 5 bases and 4 bases, there was a span of 21 bases. General study points: Expanded peripheral T cells had an undetermined antigen specificity. CD8+ T cells (on average) carried more expanded clones than CD4+ T cells.

Turning to this clone: The target antigen is unknown.

Patients were ruled out by autoimmune disease history or systemic immunosuppression. Profiling relied on immunoSEQ multiplex PCR, and the TCRdb table lists in-frame clones only, not all of them. The table includes approximately 17,000 clones, approximately 82% detected once. The material was CD4+ or CD8+ T cells sorted from blood, obtained in a trial of the OX40 agonist ivuxolimab. The sequence derives from an adult with an advanced solid tumor such as melanoma, head and neck, liver or kidney cancer. This chain connects TRBV28 to TRBJ2-1; D perhaps matches TRBD2 (6 bases). The CDR3 DNA sequence: TGTGCCAGCAGTCCTGTACGGAGTAGCGGAAGATACAATGAGCAGTTCTTC. It translates to CASSPVRSSGRYNEQFF.